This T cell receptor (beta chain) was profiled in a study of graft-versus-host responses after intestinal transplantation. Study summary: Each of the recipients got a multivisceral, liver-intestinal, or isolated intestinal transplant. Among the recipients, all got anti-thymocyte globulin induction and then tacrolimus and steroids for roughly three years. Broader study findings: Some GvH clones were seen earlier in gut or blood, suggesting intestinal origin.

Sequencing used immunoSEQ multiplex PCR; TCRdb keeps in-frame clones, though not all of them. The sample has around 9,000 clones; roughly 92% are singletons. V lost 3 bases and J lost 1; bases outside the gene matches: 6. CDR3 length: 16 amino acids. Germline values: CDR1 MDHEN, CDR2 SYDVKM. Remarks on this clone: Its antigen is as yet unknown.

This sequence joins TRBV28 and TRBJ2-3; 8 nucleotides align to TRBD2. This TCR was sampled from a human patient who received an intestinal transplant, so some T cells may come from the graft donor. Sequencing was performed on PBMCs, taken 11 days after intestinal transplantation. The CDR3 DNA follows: TGTGCCAGCAGTTTTGACTCGGGGGGGCGCACAGATACGCAGTATTTT. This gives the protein CASSFDSGGRTDTQYF.